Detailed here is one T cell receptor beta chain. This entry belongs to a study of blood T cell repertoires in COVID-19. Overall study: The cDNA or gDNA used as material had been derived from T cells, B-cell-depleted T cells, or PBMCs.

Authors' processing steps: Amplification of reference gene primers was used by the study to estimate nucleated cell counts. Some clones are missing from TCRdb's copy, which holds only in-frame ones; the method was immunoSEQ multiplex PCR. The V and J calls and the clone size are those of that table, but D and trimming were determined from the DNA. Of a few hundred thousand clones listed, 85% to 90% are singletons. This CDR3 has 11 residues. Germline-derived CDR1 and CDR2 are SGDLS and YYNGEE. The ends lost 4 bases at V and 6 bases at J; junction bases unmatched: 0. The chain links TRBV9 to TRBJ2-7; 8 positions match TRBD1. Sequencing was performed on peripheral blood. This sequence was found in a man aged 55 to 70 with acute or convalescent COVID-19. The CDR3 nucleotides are TGTGCCAGCAGCCAGGGGGCCGAGCAGTACTTC. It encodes CASSQGAEQYF.